The 2 T cell receptor beta chains below were found in one sample sequenced in a study of T cell responses to AZD1222 COVID-19 vaccine. Measured with immunoSEQ multiplex PCR; TCRdb has only the in-frame clones, and not every one. The sample consists of 100,000 to 150,000 clones, around 90% of them appearing once. The sequences come from peripheral blood, collected on day 0 of AZD1222 vaccination. These receptors were taken from an adult in good health.

The genes are TRBV5-4 and TRBJ1-2, with no clear D. The CDR3 is made up of 16 amino acids. V lost 4 bases, J lost 0 bases, and 16 bases lay in between. The germline V gene encodes CDR1 SGHNT and CDR2 YYREEE (reference sequence). The CDR3: CASSPPLGHTNYGYTF. The CDR3 region has the DNA TGTGCCAGCAGCCCCCCCTTAGGGCATACTAACTATGGCTACACCTTC.

The chain couples TRBV9 to TRBJ1-4, with 7 bases fitting TRBD1. Germline values: CDR1 SGDLS, CDR2 YYNGEE. J was trimmed by 4 bases and V by 10 bases; bases with no gene match: 7. The CDR3 loop spans 13 amino acids. CDR3 loop: CASSTGVNEKLFF. DNA of the CDR3: TGTGCCTCTTCAACAGGGGTTAATGAAAAACTGTTTTTT.